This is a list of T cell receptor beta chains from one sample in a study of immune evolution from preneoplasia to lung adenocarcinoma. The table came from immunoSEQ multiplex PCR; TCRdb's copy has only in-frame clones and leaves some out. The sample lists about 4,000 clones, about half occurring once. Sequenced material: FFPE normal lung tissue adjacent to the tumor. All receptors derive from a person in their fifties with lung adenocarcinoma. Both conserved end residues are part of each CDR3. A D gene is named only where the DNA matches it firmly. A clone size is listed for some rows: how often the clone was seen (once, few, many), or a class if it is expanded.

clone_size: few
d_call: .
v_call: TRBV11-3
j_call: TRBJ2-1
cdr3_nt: TGTGCCAGCAGCTTAGGGAACTACAATGAGCAGTTCTTC
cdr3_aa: CASSLGNYNEQFF

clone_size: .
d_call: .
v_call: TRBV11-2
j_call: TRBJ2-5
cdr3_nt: TGTGCCAGCAGCCCGGGTCCTGAGGAGACCCAGTACTTC
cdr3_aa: CASSPGPEETQYF

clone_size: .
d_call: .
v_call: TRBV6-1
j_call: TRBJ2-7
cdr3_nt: TGTGCCAGCAGTGAAGTGGCTACCTACGAGCAGTACTTC
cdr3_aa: CASSEVATYEQYF

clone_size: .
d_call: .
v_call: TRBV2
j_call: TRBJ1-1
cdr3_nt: TGTGCCAGCAGTGACAGGGGGAACACTGAAGCTTTCTTT
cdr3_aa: CASSDRGNTEAFF

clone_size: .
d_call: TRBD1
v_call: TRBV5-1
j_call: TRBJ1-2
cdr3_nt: TGCGCCAGCAGCTCCACCGGGACAGGGCTTACCTATGGCTACACCTTC
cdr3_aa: CASSSTGTGLTYGYTF

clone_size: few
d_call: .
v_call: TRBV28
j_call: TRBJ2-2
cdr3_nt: TGTGCCAGCAGTTTATCAGGGTACACCGGGGAGCTGTTTTTT
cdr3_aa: CASSLSGYTGELFF

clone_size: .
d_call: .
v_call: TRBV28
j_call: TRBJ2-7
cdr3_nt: TGTGCCAGCTTACTTAGGGGTGTGGGCTCCTACGAGCAGTACTTC
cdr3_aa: CASLLRGVGSYEQYF

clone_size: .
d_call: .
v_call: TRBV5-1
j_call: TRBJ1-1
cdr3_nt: TGCGCCAGCAGCTTCGGGGGGATTACTGAAGCTTTCTTT
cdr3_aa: CASSFGGITEAFF

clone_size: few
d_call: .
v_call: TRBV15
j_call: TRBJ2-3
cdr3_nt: TGTGCCACCAGCAGGAGGGCGGCGGTAGATACGCAGTATTTT
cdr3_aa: CATSRRAAVDTQYF

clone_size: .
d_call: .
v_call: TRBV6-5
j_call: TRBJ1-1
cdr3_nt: TGTGCCAGCAGATTACAGGGAGACACTGAAGCTTTCTTT
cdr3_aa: CASRLQGDTEAFF

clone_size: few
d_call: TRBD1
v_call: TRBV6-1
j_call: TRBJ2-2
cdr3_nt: TGTGCCAGCAGAAGGGACAGGGTTGACACCGGGGAGCTGTTTTTT
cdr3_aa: CASRRDRVDTGELFF

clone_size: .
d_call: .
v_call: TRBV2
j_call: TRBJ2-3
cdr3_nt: TGTGCCAGGAAGGGTACGCAGTATTTT
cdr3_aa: CARKGTQYF

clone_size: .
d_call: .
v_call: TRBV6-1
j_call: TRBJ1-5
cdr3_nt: TGTGCCAGCAGTGAAAAAAGGCTTTCGGGGGATCAGCCCCAGCATTTT
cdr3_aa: CASSEKRLSGDQPQHF

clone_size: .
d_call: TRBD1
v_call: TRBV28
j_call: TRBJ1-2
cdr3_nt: TGTGCCAGCAGCACTCCGGGACAGTATAACTATGGCTACACCTTC
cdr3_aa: CASSTPGQYNYGYTF

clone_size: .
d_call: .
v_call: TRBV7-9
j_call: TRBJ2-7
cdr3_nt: TGTGCCAGCAGCTTCACAGGGAATAACTACGAGCAGTACTTC
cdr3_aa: CASSFTGNNYEQYF

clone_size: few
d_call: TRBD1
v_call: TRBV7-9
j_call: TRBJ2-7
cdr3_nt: TGTGCCAGCAGCCCCGGACAGGGAAGGAGTCGGGGCCACGAGCAGTACTTC
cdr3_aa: CASSPGQGRSRGHEQYF

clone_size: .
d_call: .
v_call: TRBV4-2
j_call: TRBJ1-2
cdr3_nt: TGTGCCAGCAGCCAAGCCCCGTTTGACAGAAACTATGGCTACACCTTC
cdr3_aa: CASSQAPFDRNYGYTF

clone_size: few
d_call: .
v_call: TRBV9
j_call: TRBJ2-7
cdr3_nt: TGTGCCAGCAGCGTAGGAAGCGGCAAAACCTACGAGCAGTACTTC
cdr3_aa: CASSVGSGKTYEQYF

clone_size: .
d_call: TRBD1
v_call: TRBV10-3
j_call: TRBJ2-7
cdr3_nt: TGTGCCACACAGGGGGCGGAGAGCTCCTACGAGCAGTACTTC
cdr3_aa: CATQGAESSYEQYF

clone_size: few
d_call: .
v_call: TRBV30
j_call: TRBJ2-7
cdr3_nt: TGTGCCTGGAACCCAAATTCGGGACCGAACTACGAGCAGTACTTC
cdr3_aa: CAWNPNSGPNYEQYF

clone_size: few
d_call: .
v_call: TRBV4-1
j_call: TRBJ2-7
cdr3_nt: TGCGCCAGCAGCCAAGAACGGGGTCCTTCCTACGAGCAGTACTTC
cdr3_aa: CASSQERGPSYEQYF

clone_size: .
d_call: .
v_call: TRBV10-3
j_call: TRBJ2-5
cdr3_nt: TGTGCCGCCTACGAGGAGGGTAAGAAGACCCAGTACTTC
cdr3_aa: CAAYEEGKKTQYF

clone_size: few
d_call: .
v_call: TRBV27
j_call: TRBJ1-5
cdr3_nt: TGTGCCACCCCAAAGGCCTATAGCAATCAGCCCCAGCATTTT
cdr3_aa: CATPKAYSNQPQHF

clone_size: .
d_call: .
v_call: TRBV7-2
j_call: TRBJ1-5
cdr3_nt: TGTGCCAGCAGCCCTTACAGGGTTGAACAGCCCCAGCATTTT
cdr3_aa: CASSPYRVEQPQHF

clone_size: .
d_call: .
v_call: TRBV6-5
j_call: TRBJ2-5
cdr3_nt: TGTGCCAGCAGTTACGGGGCAGGAGGGCAAGAGACCCAGTACTTC
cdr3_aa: CASSYGAGGQETQYF

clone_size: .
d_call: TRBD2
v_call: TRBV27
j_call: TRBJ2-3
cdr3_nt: TGTGCCAGCAGCTCGGCACTATTAGCGGGGCGTACGCAGTATTTT
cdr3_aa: CASSSALLAGRTQYF

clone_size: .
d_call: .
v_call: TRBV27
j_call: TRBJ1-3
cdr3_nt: TGTGCCAGCAGTTTATCATATGGGTATTCTGGAAACACCATATATTTT
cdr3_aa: CASSLSYGYSGNTIYF

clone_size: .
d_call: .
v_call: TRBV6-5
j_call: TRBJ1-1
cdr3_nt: TGTGCCAGCAGTCCTTGGACAGAGAACACTGAAGCTTTCTTT
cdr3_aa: CASSPWTENTEAFF

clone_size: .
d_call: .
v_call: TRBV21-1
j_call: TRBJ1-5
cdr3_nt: TGTGCCAGCAGCAAAATCAGGGCTTTGAGCGAGTGTAGCAGTCAGCCCCAGCATTTT
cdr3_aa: CASSKIRALSECSSQPQHF

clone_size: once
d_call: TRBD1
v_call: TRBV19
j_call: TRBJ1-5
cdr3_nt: TGTGCCAGTAGTATAGGAGGGGGCGCGGTCAATCAGCCCCAGCATTTT
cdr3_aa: CASSIGGGAVNQPQHF

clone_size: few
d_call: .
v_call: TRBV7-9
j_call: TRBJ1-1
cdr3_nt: TGTGCCAGCAGCTCCCACCAGGGCCTGAACACTGAAGCTTTCTTT
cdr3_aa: CASSSHQGLNTEAFF

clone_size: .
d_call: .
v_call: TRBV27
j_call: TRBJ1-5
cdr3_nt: TGTGCCAGCAGTTTAGTTAGCAATCAGCCCCAGCATTTT
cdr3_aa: CASSLVSNQPQHF

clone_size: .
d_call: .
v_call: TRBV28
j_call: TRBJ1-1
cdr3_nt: TGTGCCAGCAGTTTATCTCTTTCGACGGCTTTCTTT
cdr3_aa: CASSLSLSTAFF

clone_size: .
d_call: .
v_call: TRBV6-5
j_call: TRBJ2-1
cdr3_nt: TGTGCCAGCAGTACCCGACTGGCCAATGAGCAGTTCTTC
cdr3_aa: CASSTRLANEQFF

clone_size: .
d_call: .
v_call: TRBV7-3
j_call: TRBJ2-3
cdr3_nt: TGTGCCAGCAGCCCTAATACGGGGCGGGATACGCAGTATTTT
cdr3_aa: CASSPNTGRDTQYF

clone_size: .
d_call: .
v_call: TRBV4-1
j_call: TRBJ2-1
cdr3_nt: TGCGCCAGCAGCCCCGGTAGGGGGGGGCGGTACAATGAGCAGTTCTTC
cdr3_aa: CASSPGRGGRYNEQFF

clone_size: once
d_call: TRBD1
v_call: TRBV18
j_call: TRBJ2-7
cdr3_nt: TGTGCCAGCTCACCCGGGACAGAAGGCTACGAGCAGTACTTC
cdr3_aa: CASSPGTEGYEQYF

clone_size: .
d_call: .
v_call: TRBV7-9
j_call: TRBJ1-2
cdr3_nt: TGTGCCAGCAGCTTAGCCCTGGCAGGTGGCTACACCTTC
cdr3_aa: CASSLALAGGYTF

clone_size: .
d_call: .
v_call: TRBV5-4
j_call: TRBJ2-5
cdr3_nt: TGTGCCAGCAGCCGCGGGCGGCTAAGTATAGAGACCCAGTACTTC
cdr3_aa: CASSRGRLSIETQYF

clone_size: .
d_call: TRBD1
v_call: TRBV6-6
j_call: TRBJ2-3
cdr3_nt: TGTGCCAGCAGTTGGGGGACAGCCGGTGATACGCAGTATTTT
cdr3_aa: CASSWGTAGDTQYF

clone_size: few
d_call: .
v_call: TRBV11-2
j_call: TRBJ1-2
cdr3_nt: TGTGCCAGCAGTGCAACGGGGGACTATGGCTACACCTTC
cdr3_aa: CASSATGDYGYTF

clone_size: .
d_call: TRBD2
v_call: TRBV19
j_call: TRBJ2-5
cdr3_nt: TGTGCCAGTAAAGGAGGGAGGGGAGAGACCCAGTACTTC
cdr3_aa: CASKGGRGETQYF

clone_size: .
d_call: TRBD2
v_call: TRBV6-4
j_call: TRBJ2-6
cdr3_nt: TGTGCCAGCAGTGGGACTAGCGGGAGCTCTGGGGCCAACGTCCTGACTTTC
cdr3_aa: CASSGTSGSSGANVLTF

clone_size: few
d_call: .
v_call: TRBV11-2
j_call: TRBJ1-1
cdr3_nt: TGTGCCAGCAGCCTACCAATAGTGAACACTGAAGCTTTCTTT
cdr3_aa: CASSLPIVNTEAFF

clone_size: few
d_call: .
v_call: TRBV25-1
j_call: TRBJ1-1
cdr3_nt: TGTGCCAGCAGTAGGGGGGCTCTGAACACTGAAGCTTTCTTT
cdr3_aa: CASSRGALNTEAFF

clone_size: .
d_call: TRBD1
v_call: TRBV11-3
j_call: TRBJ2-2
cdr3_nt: TGTGCCAGCAGCTCGACAGGGGGCGGCTACGGGGAGCTGTTTTTT
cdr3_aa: CASSSTGGGYGELFF

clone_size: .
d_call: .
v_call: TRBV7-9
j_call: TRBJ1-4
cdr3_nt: TGTGCCAGCAGCTCTGTCGAAGTTGCAACTAATGAAAAACTGTTTTTT
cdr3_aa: CASSSVEVATNEKLFF

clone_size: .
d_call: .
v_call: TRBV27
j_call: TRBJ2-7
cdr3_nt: TGTGCCAGCAGTTTAGTTGTCTGGAGCGAGCAGTACTTC
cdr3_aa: CASSLVVWSEQYF

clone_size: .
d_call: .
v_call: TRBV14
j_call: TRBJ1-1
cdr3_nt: TGTGCCAGCAGCCCGTTCAGGGGCGCGGACACTGAAGCTTTCTTT
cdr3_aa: CASSPFRGADTEAFF

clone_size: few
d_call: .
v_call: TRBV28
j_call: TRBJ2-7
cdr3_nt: TGTGCCAGCACCCATAAGGCGCTGATCTCCTACGAGCAGTACTTC
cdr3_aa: CASTHKALISYEQYF

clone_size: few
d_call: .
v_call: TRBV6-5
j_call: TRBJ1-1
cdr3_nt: TGTGCCAGCAGTTACGGTGGAGTGAACACTGAAGCTTTCTTT
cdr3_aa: CASSYGGVNTEAFF

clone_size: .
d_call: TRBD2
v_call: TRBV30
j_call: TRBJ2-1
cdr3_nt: TGTGCCTGGAGTGACCTCGGGACTAGCGCCCAGGGGGATGAGCAGTTCTTC
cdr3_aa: CAWSDLGTSAQGDEQFF

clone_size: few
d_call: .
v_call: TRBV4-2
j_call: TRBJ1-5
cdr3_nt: TGTGCCAGCAGCCCCTGGCAGGATAGCAATCAGCCCCAGCATTTT
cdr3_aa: CASSPWQDSNQPQHF

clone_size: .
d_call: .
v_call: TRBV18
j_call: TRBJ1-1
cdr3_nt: TGTGCCAGCTCATCCTCAGGGAACACTGAAGCTTTCTTT
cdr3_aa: CASSSSGNTEAFF

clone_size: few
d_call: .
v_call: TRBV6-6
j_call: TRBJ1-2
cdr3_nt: TGTGCCAGCAGTTACTCGAGCCAAACGGGAAATGGCTACACCTTC
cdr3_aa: CASSYSSQTGNGYTF

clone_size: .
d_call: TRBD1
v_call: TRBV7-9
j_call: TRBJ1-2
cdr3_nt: TGTGCCAGCAGCTTAGTCGGGACAGGAGGAGTTAACTATGGCTACACCTTC
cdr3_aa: CASSLVGTGGVNYGYTF

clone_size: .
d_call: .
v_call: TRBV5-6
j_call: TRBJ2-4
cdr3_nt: TGTGCCAGCACCATGGGAACAGGGTTAGCCAAAAACATTCAGTACTTC
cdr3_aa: CASTMGTGLAKNIQYF

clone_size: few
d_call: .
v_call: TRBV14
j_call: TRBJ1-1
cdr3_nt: TGTGCCAGCACCTCAGACGGTCCAGCCATGAACACTGAAGCTTTCTTT
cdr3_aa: CASTSDGPAMNTEAFF

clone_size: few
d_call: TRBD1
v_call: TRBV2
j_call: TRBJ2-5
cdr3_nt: TGTGCCGCACCCGGGACAGGTGGACAGACCCAGTACTTC
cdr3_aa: CAAPGTGGQTQYF

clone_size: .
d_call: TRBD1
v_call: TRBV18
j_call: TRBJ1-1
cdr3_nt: TGTGCCAGCTTACCGGGACAGGGGAATACTGAAGCTTTCTTT
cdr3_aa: CASLPGQGNTEAFF